This record covers a single TCR beta chain. Its antigen is unknown. Trimming took 5 bases from V and 0 from J, leaving 11 bases between them. The CDR3 is 14 amino acids. The germline CDR1 and CDR2 sequences are SNHLY and FYNNEI. This entry is derived from a study of cytomegalovirus exposure and HLA in healthy donors. Study-level points and caveats: Researchers reported from a later analysis that most CMV-associated TCR beta chains appeared HLA-restricted. Among TCR beta chains of equal frequency, HLA-associated ones were more clonally expanded in a later analysis. Most TCR beta V segments were productive about 90% or about 30% of the time in an earlier analysis. Sequence variants that were highly shared formed a cluster that was likely a sequencing artifact.

PCR involved 60 Vbeta and 13 Jbeta primers. Method: immunoSEQ multiplex PCR; TCRdb's copy keeps in-frame clones and lacks some. The sample yields 110,000 or so clones, 80% to 85% seen once. Sequencing was performed on PBMCs. The origin of this receptor is a woman in her thirties or forties in good health and CMV-seronegative. The chain joins TRBV2 to TRBJ2-7, with D tentatively TRBD1 (6 bases). CDR3 in DNA: TGTGCCAGCAGTTCGGACAGCAGCTCCTACGAGCAGTACTTC. Protein product: CASSSDSSSYEQYF. Looking up the rest from reference TRBV2 and TRBJ2-7 gives the full variable domain: EPEVTQTPSHQVTQMGQEVILRCVPISNHLYFYWYRQILGQKVEFLVSFYNNEISEKSEIFDDQFSVERPDGSNFTLKIRSTKLEDSAMYFCASSSDSSSYEQYFGPGTRLTVT.